This T cell receptor beta chain was profiled in a study of blood T cell repertoires in COVID-19. Between the trimmed V and J ends, which lost 0 bases and 11 bases, there was a span of 13 bases. This CDR3 has 13 amino acids. The V gene's germline CDR1 is MNHEY and CDR2 SMNVEV (reference sequence). As processed by the authors: Nucleated cell number was recorded as an estimate derived from reference gene primer amplification. Clones were read by immunoSEQ multiplex PCR, and TCRdb kept only the in-frame ones, dropping some. The V and J calls and clone size come from that table; D and trimming were worked out from the DNA. The data show roughly 200,000 clones, roughly 84% seen once.

V is TRBV27 and J is TRBJ1-1; D remains unclear. Sequenced: peripheral blood. This receptor was taken from a woman aged 80 or over with acute or convalescent COVID-19. The CDR3 protein is CASSLSRHSIAFF. The DNA of the CDR3 is TGTGCCAGCAGTTTATCACGCCACAGTATCGCTTTCTTT.